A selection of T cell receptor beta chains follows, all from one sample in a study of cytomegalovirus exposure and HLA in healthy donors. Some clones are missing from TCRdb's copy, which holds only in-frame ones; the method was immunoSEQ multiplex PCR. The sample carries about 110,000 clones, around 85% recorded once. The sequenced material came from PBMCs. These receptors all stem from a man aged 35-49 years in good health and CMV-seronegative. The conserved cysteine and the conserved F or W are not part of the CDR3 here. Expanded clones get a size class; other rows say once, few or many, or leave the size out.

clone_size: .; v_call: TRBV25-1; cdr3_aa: ASSVDRVIGEQF
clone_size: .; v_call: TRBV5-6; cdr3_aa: ASSLDRWATTEAF
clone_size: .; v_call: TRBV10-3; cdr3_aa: AISQGQLNTEAF
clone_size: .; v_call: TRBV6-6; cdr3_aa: ASAIAGQQVCQY
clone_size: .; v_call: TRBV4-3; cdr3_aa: ASSQEPGQGADTQY
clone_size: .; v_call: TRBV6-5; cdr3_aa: ASSNDRVNQPQH
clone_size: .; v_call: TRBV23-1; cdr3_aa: ASAGGGVSTEAF
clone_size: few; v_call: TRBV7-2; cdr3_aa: ASSLWDGTAQH
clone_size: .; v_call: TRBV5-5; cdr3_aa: ASSFQGLTDTQY
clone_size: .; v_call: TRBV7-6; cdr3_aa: ASSFGKGGDAF
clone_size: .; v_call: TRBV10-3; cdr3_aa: AISESSRNTEAF
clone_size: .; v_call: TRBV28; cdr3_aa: ASGGSGGRSSGNTIY
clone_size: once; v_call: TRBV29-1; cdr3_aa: SVAGQGSGYT
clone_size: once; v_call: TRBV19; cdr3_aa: ASSPGTGGGRQPQH
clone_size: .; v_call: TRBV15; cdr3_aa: ATSRSDTDYGYT
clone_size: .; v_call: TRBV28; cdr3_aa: ASSPHGNTEAF
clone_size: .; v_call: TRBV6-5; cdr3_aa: ASSYAAGATYEQY
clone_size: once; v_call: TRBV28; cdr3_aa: ASSAGGTGGGGYT
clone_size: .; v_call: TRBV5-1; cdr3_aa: ASSLVPGTNTGELF
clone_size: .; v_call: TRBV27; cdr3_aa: ASTKRTVKEKLF
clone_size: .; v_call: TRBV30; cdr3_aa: ALTWPARKNIQY
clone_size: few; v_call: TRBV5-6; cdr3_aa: ASSLGTGRQF
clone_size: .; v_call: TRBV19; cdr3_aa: ASSMEGTDTQY
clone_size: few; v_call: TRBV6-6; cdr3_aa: ASIPTGSYEQY
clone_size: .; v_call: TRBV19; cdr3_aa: ASSIGRGGPSYNEQF
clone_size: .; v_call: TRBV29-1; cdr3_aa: SSAGPNGYT
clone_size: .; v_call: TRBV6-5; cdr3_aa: ASRTGALSDTQY
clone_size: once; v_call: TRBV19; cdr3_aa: ASSSSGGRTGELF
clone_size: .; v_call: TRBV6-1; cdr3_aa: ASIWTGGNTEAF
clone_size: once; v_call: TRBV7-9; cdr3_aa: ASSLGNEKLF
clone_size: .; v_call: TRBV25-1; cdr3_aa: ASSVRDSSPLH